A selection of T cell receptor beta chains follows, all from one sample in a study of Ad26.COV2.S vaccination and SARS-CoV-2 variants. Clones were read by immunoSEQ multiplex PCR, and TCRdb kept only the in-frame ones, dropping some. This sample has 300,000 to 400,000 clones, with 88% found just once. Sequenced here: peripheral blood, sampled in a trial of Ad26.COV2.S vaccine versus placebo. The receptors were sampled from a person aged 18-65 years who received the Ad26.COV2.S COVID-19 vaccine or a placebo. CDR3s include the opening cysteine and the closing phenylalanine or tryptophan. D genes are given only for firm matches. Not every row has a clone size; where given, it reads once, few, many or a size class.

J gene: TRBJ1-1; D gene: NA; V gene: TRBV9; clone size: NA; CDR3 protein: CASSVGTGPPNTEAFF; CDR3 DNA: TGTGCCAGCAGCGTAGGAACAGGCCCTCCGAACACTGAAGCTTTCTTT
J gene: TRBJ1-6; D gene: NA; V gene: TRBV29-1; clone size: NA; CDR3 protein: CSVLEQGGNSPLHF; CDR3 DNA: TGCAGCGTTCTCGAGCAGGGCGGTAATTCACCCCTCCACTTT
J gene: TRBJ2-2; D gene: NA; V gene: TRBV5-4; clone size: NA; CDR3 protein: CASSLGGGRGTGELFF; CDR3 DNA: TGTGCCAGCAGCTTGGGTGGGGGGAGAGGCACGGGGGAGCTGTTTTTT
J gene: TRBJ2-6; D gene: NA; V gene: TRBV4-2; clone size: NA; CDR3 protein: CASSQRSRNGANVLTF; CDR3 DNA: TGTGCCAGCAGCCAAAGGTCGAGGAATGGGGCCAACGTCCTGACTTTC
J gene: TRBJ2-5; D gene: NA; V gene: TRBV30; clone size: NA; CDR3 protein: CAWGFVGSPGGTQYF; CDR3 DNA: TGTGCCTGGGGGTTCGTGGGCAGTCCCGGCGGGACCCAGTACTTC
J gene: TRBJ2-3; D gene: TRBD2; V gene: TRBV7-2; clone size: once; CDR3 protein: CASSSSGTRSTDTQYF; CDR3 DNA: TGTGCCAGCAGCTCCTCCGGGACTAGAAGCACAGATACGCAGTATTTT
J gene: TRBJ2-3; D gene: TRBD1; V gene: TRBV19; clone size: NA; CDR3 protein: CASSIRQGAVRTDTQYF; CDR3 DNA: TGTGCCAGTAGTATCAGACAGGGGGCGGTTAGGACAGATACGCAGTATTTT
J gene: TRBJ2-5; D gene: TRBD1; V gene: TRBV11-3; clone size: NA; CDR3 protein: CASSTYSGTGQETQYF; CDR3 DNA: TGTGCCAGCAGCACATATTCCGGGACAGGTCAAGAGACCCAGTACTTC
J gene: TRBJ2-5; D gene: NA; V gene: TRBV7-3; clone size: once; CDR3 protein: CASSLIRSGRETQYF; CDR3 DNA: TGTGCCAGCAGCTTAATTAGGTCGGGTAGAGAGACCCAGTACTTC
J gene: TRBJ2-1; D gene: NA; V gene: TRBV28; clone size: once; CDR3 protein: CASTLMGGKYNEQFF; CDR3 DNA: TGTGCCAGCACCCTAATGGGCGGGAAATACAATGAGCAGTTCTTC
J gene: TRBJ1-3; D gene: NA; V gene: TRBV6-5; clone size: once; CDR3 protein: CASSYSGNTIYF; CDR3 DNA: TGTGCCAGCAGTTACTCCGGAAACACCATATATTTT
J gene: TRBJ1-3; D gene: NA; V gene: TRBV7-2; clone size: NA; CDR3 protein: CASSSIRGGSGNTIYF; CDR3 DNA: TGTGCCAGCAGCTCGATTAGGGGAGGTTCTGGAAACACCATATATTTT
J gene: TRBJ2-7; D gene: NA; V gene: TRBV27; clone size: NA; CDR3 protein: CASSPRITYEQYF; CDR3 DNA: TGTGCCAGCAGTCCGAGGATAACCTACGAGCAGTACTTC
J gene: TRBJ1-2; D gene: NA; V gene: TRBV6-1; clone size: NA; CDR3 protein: CASSEATGSRTRYGYTF; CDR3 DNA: TGTGCCAGCAGTGAAGCCACTGGTTCACGGACCCGTTATGGCTACACCTTC
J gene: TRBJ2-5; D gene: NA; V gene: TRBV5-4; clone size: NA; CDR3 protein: CASSFRVARETQYF; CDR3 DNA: TGTGCCAGCAGCTTTCGAGTGGCAAGGGAGACCCAGTACTTC
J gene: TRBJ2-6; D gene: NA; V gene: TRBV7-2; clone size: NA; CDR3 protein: CASSLVPGTGANVLTF; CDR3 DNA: TGTGCCAGCAGCTTAGTTCCGGGGACTGGGGCCAACGTCCTGACTTTC
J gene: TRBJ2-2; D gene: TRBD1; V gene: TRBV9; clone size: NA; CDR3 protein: CASGTGLNTGELFF; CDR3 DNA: TGTGCCAGTGGGACAGGGTTGAACACCGGGGAGCTGTTTTTT
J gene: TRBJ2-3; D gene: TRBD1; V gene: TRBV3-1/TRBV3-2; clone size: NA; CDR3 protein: CASSPTRDSNIADTQYF; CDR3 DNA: TGTGCCAGCAGCCCCACCCGGGACAGCAACATCGCAGATACGCAGTATTTT
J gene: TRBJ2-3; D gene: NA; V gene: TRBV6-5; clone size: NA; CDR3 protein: CASSLGGATDTQYF; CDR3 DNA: TGTGCCAGCAGTCTAGGGGGGGCCACAGATACGCAGTATTTT
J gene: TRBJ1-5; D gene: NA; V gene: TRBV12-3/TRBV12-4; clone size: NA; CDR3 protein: CASSSGRHQPQHF; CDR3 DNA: TGTGCCAGCAGTTCAGGGAGGCATCAGCCCCAGCATTTT
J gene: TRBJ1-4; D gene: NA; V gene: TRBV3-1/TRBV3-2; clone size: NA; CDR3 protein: CASSPRGRLAEKLFF; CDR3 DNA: TGTGCCAGCAGCCCACGGGGGAGGCTCGCTGAAAAACTGTTTTTT
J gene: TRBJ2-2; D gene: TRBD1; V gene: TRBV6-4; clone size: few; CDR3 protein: CASSDSGGLRELFF; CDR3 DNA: TGTGCCAGCAGTGACTCAGGGGGCCTGAGGGAGCTGTTTTTT
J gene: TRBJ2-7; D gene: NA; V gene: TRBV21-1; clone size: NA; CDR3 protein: CASSHLYEQYF; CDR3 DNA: TGTGCCAGCAGCCACCTCTACGAGCAGTACTTC
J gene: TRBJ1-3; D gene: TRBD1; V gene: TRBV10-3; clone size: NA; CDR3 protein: CAIGTGDTIYF; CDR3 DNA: TGTGCCATTGGAACAGGGGACACCATATATTTT
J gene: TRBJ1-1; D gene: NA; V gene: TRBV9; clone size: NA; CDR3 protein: CASSVEGKNTEAFF; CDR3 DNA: TGTGCCAGCAGCGTAGAGGGAAAGAACACTGAAGCTTTCTTT
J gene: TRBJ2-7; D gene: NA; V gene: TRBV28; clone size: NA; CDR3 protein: CASSFCWPRGPLLSEQYF; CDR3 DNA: TGTGCCAGCAGTTTTTGTTGGCCTCGGGGCCCGCTCCTATCCGAGCAGTACTTC
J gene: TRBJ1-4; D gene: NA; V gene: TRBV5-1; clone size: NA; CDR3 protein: CASSLYRARNEKLFF; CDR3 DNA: TGCGCCAGCAGCTTATACAGGGCCCGGAATGAAAAACTGTTTTTT
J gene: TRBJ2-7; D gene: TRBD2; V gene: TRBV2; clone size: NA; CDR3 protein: CASSEGTSGRGLYEQYF; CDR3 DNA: TGTGCCAGCAGTGAAGGGACTAGCGGGAGAGGTTTATACGAGCAGTACTTC
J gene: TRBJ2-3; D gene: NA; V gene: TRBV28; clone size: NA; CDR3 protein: CASKPGAWDTQYF; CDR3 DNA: TGTGCCAGCAAACCGGGCGCCTGGGATACGCAGTATTTT
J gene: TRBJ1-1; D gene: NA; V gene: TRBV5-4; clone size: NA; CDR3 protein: CASSPPPGQSDTEAFF; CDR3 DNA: TGTGCCAGCAGCCCACCTCCAGGACAGAGTGACACTGAAGCTTTCTTT
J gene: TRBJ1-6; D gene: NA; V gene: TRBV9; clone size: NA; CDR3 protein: CASSRRMEPNSPLHF; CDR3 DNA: TGTGCCAGCAGCCGCAGGATGGAGCCTAATTCACCCCTCCACTTT
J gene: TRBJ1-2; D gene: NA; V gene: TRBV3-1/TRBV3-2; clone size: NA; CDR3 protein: CASTRNPGPANYGYTF; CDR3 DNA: TGTGCCAGCACCCGAAACCCGGGACCGGCTAACTATGGCTACACCTTC
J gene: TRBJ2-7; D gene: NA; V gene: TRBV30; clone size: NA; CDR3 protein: CAWSVRQDNEQYF; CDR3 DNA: TGTGCCTGGAGTGTAAGGCAGGACAACGAGCAGTACTTC
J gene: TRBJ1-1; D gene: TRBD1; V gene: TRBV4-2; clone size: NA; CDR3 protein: CASSHPTGTDTEAFF; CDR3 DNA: TGTGCCAGCAGCCACCCGACAGGGACGGACACTGAAGCTTTCTTT
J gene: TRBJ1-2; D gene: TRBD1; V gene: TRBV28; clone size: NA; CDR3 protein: CASSPGQKGYTF; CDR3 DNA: TGTGCCAGCAGTCCGGGACAGAAGGGCTACACCTTC
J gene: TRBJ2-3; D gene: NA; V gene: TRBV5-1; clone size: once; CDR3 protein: CASSPGGQWGTDTQYF; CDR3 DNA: TGCGCCAGCAGCCCAGGAGGTCAGTGGGGCACAGATACGCAGTATTTT
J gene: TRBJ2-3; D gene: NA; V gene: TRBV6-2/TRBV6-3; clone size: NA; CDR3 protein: CASSYSVSYSTDTQYF; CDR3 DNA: TGTGCCAGCAGTTACTCGGTATCCTATAGCACAGATACGCAGTATTTT
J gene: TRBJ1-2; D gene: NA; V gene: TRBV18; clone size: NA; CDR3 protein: CASSLQQGIYGYTF; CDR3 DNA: TGTGCCAGCTCACTTCAGCAGGGAATCTATGGCTACACCTTC
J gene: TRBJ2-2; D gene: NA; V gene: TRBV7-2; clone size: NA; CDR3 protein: CASSLDRIGNGGELFF; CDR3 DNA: TGTGCCAGCAGCTTAGACCGGATCGGGAATGGCGGGGAGCTGTTTTTT
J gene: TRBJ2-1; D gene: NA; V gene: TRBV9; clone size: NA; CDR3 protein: CASSVEGGENFKQFF; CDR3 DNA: TGTGCCAGCAGCGTAGAAGGTGGGGAGAACTTTAAGCAGTTCTTC
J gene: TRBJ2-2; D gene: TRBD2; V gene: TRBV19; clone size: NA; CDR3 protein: CASSIISGGTNTGELFF; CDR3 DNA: TGTGCCAGTAGTATAATCAGCGGGGGGACGAACACCGGGGAGCTGTTTTTT
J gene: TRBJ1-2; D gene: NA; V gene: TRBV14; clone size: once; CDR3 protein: CASSQDTKVYYGYTF; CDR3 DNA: TGTGCCAGCAGCCAAGATACGAAGGTCTACTATGGCTACACCTTC
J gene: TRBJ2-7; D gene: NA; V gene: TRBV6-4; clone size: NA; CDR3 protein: CASSLEQGEPYEQYF; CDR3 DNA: TGTGCCAGCAGCTTGGAACAGGGTGAACCCTACGAGCAGTACTTC
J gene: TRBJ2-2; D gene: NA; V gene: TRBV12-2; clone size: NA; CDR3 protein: CASRFFSHRQGDTGELFF; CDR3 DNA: TGTGCAAGTCGCTTCTTTTCGCATAGGCAGGGAGACACCGGGGAGCTGTTTTTT
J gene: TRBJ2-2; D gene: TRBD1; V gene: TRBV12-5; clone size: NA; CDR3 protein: CASGLVAGGTGELFF; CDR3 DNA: TGTGCTAGTGGTTTGGTGGCAGGGGGCACCGGGGAGCTGTTTTTT
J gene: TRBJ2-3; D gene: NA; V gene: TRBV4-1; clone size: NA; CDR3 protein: CASSQDSLRGTDTQYF; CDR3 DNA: TGCGCCAGCAGCCAAGACTCCCTACGGGGTACAGATACGCAGTATTTT
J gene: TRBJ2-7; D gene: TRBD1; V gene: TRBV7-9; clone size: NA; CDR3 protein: CASDSPGQGIIHEQYF; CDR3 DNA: TGTGCCAGCGATAGTCCGGGACAGGGTATAATCCACGAGCAGTACTTC
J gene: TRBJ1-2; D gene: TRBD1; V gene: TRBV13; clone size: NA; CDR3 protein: CASSWGQGAREGYTF; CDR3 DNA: TGTGCCAGCAGCTGGGGACAGGGGGCTAGGGAAGGCTACACCTTC